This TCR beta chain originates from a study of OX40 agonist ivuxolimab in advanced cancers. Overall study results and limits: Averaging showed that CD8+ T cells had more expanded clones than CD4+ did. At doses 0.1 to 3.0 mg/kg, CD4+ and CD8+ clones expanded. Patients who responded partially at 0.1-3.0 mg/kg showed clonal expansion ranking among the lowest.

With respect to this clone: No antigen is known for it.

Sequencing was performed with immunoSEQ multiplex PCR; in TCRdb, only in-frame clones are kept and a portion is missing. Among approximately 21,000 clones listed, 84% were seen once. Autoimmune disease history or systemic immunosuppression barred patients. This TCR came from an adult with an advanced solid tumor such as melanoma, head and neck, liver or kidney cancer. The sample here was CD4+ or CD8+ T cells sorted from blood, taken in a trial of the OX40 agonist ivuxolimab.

CDR3 protein: CASSFFPGTDTQYF. The CDR3 region has the DNA TGTGCCAGCAGCTTTTTTCCGGGGACAGATACGCAGTATTTT. The chain employs TRBV5-5 and TRBJ2-3; a possible D gene is TRBD2 (5 bases). Deletions cut 2 bases from V and 3 bases from J, with 10 bases between. The germline gives CDR1 SGHKS, CDR2 YYEKEE (reference sequence). There are 14 residues in the CDR3.